A single sample gave rise to the 3 T cell receptor beta chains below, sequenced in a study of CD8+CD57+ T cells in acquired aplastic anemia. Genomic DNA was employed as the template in profiling TCR beta VDJ and CDR3. TCRdb redid the calling of the reads with MiXCR, one entry per CDR3 protein. The sample has around 190,000 distinct CDR3 sequences, about 59% seen once. The sequenced material came from sorted CD4+, CD8+, or CD8+CD57+ T cells (not recorded which) from PBMCs. Receptor source: a human donor in good health.

The rearrangement links TRBV3-1 to TRBJ2-7; D could derive from TRBD1 or TRBD2 (5 bases each). The V end lost 3 bases, the J end lost 2 bases, and 17 bases lay between the germline ends. The germline V gene encodes CDR1 LGHDT and CDR2 YNNKEL (reference sequence). The CDR3 extends over 16 amino acids. The CDR3 region has the DNA TGTGCCAGCAGCCACCCTGGGCGAGGGACCACCTACGAGCAGTACTTC. As protein: CASSHPGRGTTYEQYF.

This chain links TRBV7-9 with TRBJ2-5; 7 bases are shared with TRBD1. This CDR3 is 15 amino acids long. Looked up from germline, CDR1 is SEHNR and CDR2 is FQNEAQ (reference sequence). Germline trimming cut 1 base from V and 5 bases from J; bases unmatched to any gene: 7. The CDR3 spells CASSLGPTGWETQYF. The CDR3 nucleotides read TGTGCCAGCAGCTTAGGGCCGACAGGGTGGGAGACCCAGTACTTC.

This clonotype showed up many times. J is TRBJ2-3 and V is TRBV5-5; no reliable D call. Germline V gene lookup returns CDR1 SGHKS and CDR2 YYEKEE (reference sequence). Trimming cost V 4 bases and J 7 bases, with 7 bases left between them. The CDR3 is made up of 11 amino acids. The CDR3 reads CASSQAYTQYF. The CDR3 nucleotides are TGTGCCAGCAGCCAGGCGTATACGCAGTATTTT.